This T cell receptor (beta chain) was identified during a study of cytomegalovirus exposure and HLA in healthy donors. Whole-study findings and limits: Rare sequences made up most TCRs, while some public TCRs were found in many donors.

Both 60 Vbeta primers and 13 Jbeta primers went into the PCR. Using immunoSEQ multiplex PCR, the repertoire was profiled, and TCRdb retains in-frame clones only, with some absent. The sample yields about 140,000 clones, around 73% seen once. Regarding this clone: No antigen is known for it.

The source of this sequence is a female donor in good health and CMV-seronegative. Sequencing input: PBMCs.

The CDR3 DNA follows: TGTGCCAGCAGCTCGACTTACAACTATGGCTACACCTTC. Its translation is CASSSTYNYGYTF. The chain is built from TRBV5-6 and TRBJ1-2, with D hard to call. This CDR3 contains 13 residues. V lost 3 bases to trimming and J lost 2 bases, with 8 bases between them. CDR1 is SGHDT and CDR2 is YYEEEE in the germline V gene.